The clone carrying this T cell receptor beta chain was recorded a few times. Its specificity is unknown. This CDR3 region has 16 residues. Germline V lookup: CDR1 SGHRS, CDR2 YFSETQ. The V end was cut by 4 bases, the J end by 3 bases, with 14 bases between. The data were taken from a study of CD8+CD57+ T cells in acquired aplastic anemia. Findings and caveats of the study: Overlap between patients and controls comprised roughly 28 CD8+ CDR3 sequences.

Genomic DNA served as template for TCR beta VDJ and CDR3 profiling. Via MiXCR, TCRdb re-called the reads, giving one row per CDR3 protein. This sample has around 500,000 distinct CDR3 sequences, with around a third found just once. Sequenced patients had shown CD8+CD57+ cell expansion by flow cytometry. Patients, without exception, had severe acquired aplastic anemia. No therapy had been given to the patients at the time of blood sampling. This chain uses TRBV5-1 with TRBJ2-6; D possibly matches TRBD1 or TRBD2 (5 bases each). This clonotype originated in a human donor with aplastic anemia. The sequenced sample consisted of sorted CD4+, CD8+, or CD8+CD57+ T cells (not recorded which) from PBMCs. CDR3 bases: TGCGCCAGCAGCGACGGGACGTTTGGTGGGGCCAACGTCCTGACTTTC. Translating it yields CASSDGTFGGANVLTF.